This entry lists 22 T cell receptor beta chains sequenced from one sample in a study of immune cell composition in non-small cell lung cancer. Data came from immunoSEQ multiplex PCR; TCRdb stores just in-frame clones and leaves some out. This sample has approximately 1,500 clones; about 66% occur once, and the top ten carry around 30%. The normal lung sample lay at least 3 cm, and maximally far, from the tumour. The sequencing input was non-adjacent lung tissue. The receptors stem from a human donor with non-small cell lung cancer.

V is TRBV11-2 and J is TRBJ1-2; 11 bases agree with TRBD1. This CDR3 is built from 16 residues. The V gene end was trimmed by 3 bases and the J gene end by 5 bases; junction bases not matched to a gene: 8. From germline, CDR1 is SGHAT and CDR2 FQNNGV. The CDR3 DNA follows: TGTGCCAGCAGCTTGGCCGGACAGGGGGCTTCATATGGCTACACCTTC. Its protein product is CASSLAGQGASYGYTF. Full variable domain (remainder filled in from reference TRBV11-2 and TRBJ1-2): EAGVAQSPRYKIIEKRQSVAFWCNPISGHATLYWYQQILGQGPKLLIQFQNNGVVDDSQLPKDRFSAERLKGVDSTLKIQPAKLEDSAVYLCASSLAGQGASYGYTFGSGTRLTVV.

This clone appeared a few times. This sequence joins TRBV19 and TRBJ2-3; TRBD1 aligns across 10 bases. Germline trimming cut 3 bases from V and 0 bases from J; bases unmatched to any gene: 12. This CDR3 region has 19 residues. Germline V gene lookup returns CDR1 LNHDA and CDR2 SQIVND (reference sequence). CDR3 DNA sequence: TGTGCCAGTAGTATTGGGGGGACAGGGGCGCGTTTTAGCACAGATACGCAGTATTTT. Protein sequence: CASSIGGTGARFSTDTQYF.

This chain joins TRBV28 and TRBJ2-7, with a tentative D call TRBD1 (6 bases). V was shortened by 11 bases and J by 5 bases, with 19 bases between the two germline ends. The CDR3 totals 13 residues. Germline CDR1 and CDR2: MDHEN and SYDVKM. The CDR3 sequence: CAARGDTLDEQYF. The CDR3 DNA sequence: TGTGCCGCCCGTGGGGACACCCTAGACGAGCAGTACTTC.

The chain uses TRBV5-1 and TRBJ2-2; D possibly corresponds to TRBD1 (5 bases). This CDR3 is built from 14 residues. Germline V CDR1 and CDR2: SGHRS, YFSETQ. V lost 5 bases and J 2 bases, leaving 10 bases between the germline ends. CDR3 amino acids: CASRPDRNTGELFF. CDR3 DNA: TGCGCCAGCAGGCCAGACAGAAACACCGGGGAGCTGTTTTTT.

This chain connects TRBV30 to TRBJ1-1; 10 bases agree with TRBD1. The CDR3 runs 16 residues. V was clipped by 1 base and J by 1 base; unmatched bases: 6. Looked up from germline, CDR1 is GTSNPN and CDR2 is SVGIG (reference sequence). The CDR3 loop reads CAWSGGDRGQNTEAFF. The CDR3 region has the DNA TGTGCCTGGAGTGGGGGGGACAGGGGCCAGAACACTGAAGCTTTCTTT.

The V and J genes are TRBV9 and TRBJ1-2; 7 bases agree with TRBD1. The J segment lost 1 base and the V segment lost 3 bases, leaving 6 bases of the junction unmatched. Germline lookup yields CDR1 SGDLS and CDR2 YYNGEE. The CDR3 is 15 residues long. CDR3 in amino acids: CASSEQTGINYGYTF. The DNA for the CDR3 is TGTGCCAGCAGCGAGCAGACAGGGATTAACTATGGCTACACCTTC.

This chain uses TRBV5-4 with TRBJ2-7; TRBD2 matches at 13 bases. Losses at the gene ends were 5 bases for V and 4 bases for J; bases not matched to a gene: 3. Germline CDR1 and CDR2: SGHNT and YYREEE (reference sequence). The CDR3 runs to 14 residues. The CDR3 loop is CASRSGLAGYEQYF. The CDR3 DNA reads as TGTGCCAGCAGGTCGGGACTAGCGGGGTACGAGCAGTACTTC.

The chain combines TRBV4-2 with TRBJ1-1; tentatively, D is TRBD1 (6 bases). Trimming shortened V by 0 bases and J by 8 bases, and 16 bases separated the two germline ends. Germline lookup yields CDR1 LGHNA and CDR2 YNFKEQ. The CDR3 consists of 15 residues. The CDR3 protein is CASSQDDRLPEEAFF. The CDR3 DNA is TGTGCCAGCAGCCAAGACGACAGGCTACCGGAGGAAGCTTTCTTT.

A few counts support this clone. The chain combines TRBV7-2 with TRBJ1-1; D not certain. V lost 6 bases to trimming and J lost 6 bases, with 17 bases between them. This CDR3 region has 14 residues. The germline gives CDR1 SGHTA, CDR2 FQGNSA. DNA for the CDR3: TGTGCCAGCAGAACCGACAACTCGCGCCCTGAAGCTTTCTTT. Translation: CASRTDNSRPEAFF.

The chain couples TRBV2 to TRBJ2-2; 7 bases are a match to TRBD1. Germline V gene lookup returns CDR1 SNHLY and CDR2 FYNNEI. With V trimmed by 7 bases and J by 6 bases, 11 bases remained unmatched. The CDR3 extends over 15 amino acids. The CDR3 region is CASTSGTVAPGELFF. The CDR3 DNA is TGTGCCAGCACCTCGGGGACAGTAGCACCCGGGGAGCTGTTTTTT.

The V gene is TRBV18, the J gene TRBJ2-2, with 12 bases matching TRBD1. This CDR3 spans 16 amino acids. Germline V gene lookup returns CDR1 KGHSH and CDR2 LQKENI. After removal of 5 bases from V and 7 bases from J, the junction contained 8 bases not matched to a gene. CDR3 amino acids: CASSSPGQGAVGELFF. CDR3 nucleotides: TGTGCCAGCTCATCCCCGGGACAGGGGGCAGTCGGGGAGCTGTTTTTT.

This chain joins TRBV29-1 and TRBJ2-7; 7 bases agree with TRBD1. The germline V gene encodes CDR1 SQVTM and CDR2 ANQGSEA. CDR3 length equals 13 residues. V trimming: 4 bases; J trimming: 6 bases; junction bases outside the gene matches: 9. CDR3 nucleotides: TGCAGCGTTGGGGGGACAGTCCAAGGCGAGCAGTACTTC. As protein: CSVGGTVQGEQYF.

The chain carries TRBV5-4 and TRBJ1-6; D possibly corresponds to TRBD1 (6 bases). This CDR3 has 14 residues. CDR1 and CDR2 from the germline V gene are SGHNT and YYREEE (reference sequence). Deletions cut 5 bases from V and 6 bases from J, with 12 bases between. The CDR3 DNA reads TGTGCCAGCAGGACAGGCCATCCTAATTCACCCCTCCACTTT. Residues: CASRTGHPNSPLHF.

This clone was counted a few times. The chain combines TRBV4-1 with TRBJ2-3, with 7 bases fitting TRBD2. V lost 0 bases and J lost 5; bases outside the gene matches: 8. The CDR3 contains 16 residues. Germline CDR1 and CDR2: MGHRA and YSYEKL. The CDR3 reads CASSQDRGGEGDTQYF. CDR3 DNA sequence: TGCGCCAGCAGCCAAGATAGGGGCGGGGAGGGAGATACGCAGTATTTT.

V gene TRBV6-6 combines with J gene TRBJ2-3; perhaps TRBD2 as D (6 bases). Trimming removed 5 bases from V and 6 bases from J, with 12 bases in between. This CDR3 is 13 amino acids long. Germline V CDR1 and CDR2: MNHNY, SVGAGI (reference sequence). The CDR3, as DNA: TGTGCCAGCAGTAGACCTGGGACTGATACGCAGTATTTT. Translated, it gives CASSRPGTDTQYF.

The chain couples TRBV6-6 to TRBJ1-5; D possibly corresponds to TRBD1 (6 bases). V was trimmed by 5 bases and J by 4 bases, leaving 12 bases between them. The CDR3 length is 14 residues. Germline V CDR1 and CDR2: MNHNY, SVGAGI (reference sequence). The CDR3 DNA is TGTGCCAGCAGTCTAGGACAGAAGAATCAGCCCCAGCATTTT. It specifies CASSLGQKNQPQHF.

By share, this clone counts as large. V gene TRBV19 combines with J gene TRBJ2-7; D might be TRBD1 (6 bases). This CDR3 is 14 amino acids long. Germline assignment: CDR1 LNHDA and CDR2 SQIVND (reference sequence). Trimming took off 4 bases at V and 2 bases at J, with 12 bases between the two ends. The CDR3 nucleotides are TGTGCCAGTAGTACAGGGACATTGCCCTACGAGCAGTACTTC. This encodes CASSTGTLPYEQYF. Filled out from reference TRBV19 and TRBJ2-7, the complete variable domain reads DGGITQSPKYLFRKEGQNVTLSCEQNLNHDAMYWYRQDPGQGLRLIYYSQIVNDFQKGDIAEGYSVSREKKESFPLTVTSAQKNPTAFYLCASSTGTLPYEQYFGPGTRLTVT.

J is TRBJ1-4 and V is TRBV15; the D gene is possibly TRBD1 (5 bases). Germline V lookup: CDR1 LNHNV, CDR2 YYDKDF (reference sequence). Trimming cost V 0 bases and J 8 bases, with 16 bases left between them. The CDR3 contains 16 residues. The DNA for the CDR3 is TGTGCCACCAGCAGAGATCGGCAGGGCCAAGGGGAAAAACTGTTTTTT. It specifies CATSRDRQGQGEKLFF.

The rearrangement uses TRBV2 and TRBJ1-1; no reliable D call. V lost 6 bases to trimming and J lost 4 bases, with 15 bases between them. Looked up from germline, CDR1 is SNHLY and CDR2 is FYNNEI. The CDR3 runs 14 residues. The CDR3 coding sequence is TGTGCCAGCAGGCCCTGGCAGACTGGCACTGAAGCTTTCTTT. Amino acids: CASRPWQTGTEAFF.

The chain uses TRBV5-4 and TRBJ2-2; 11 bases fit TRBD1. After removal of 2 bases from V and 8 bases from J, the junction contained 11 bases not matched to a gene. Germline loops: CDR1 SGHNT, CDR2 YYREEE (reference sequence). This CDR3 contains 17 residues. CDR3 residues: CASSFSRDRGISGELFF. The CDR3 coding sequence is TGTGCCAGCAGCTTTTCCCGGGACAGGGGGATCTCTGGGGAGCTGTTTTTT.

CDR3 in amino acids: CATSIGGPVNYGYTF. The CDR3 nucleotides read TGTGCCACCAGCATCGGGGGGCCGGTCAACTATGGCTACACCTTC. The J gene is TRBJ1-2, the V gene TRBV15, with D tentatively TRBD1 (6 bases). Looked up from germline, CDR1 is LNHNV and CDR2 is YYDKDF (reference sequence). Trimming removed 4 bases at V and 2 bases at J, with 14 bases between. The CDR3 consists of 15 residues.

This clone was detected a few times. The chain employs TRBV7-2 and TRBJ1-5; TRBD1 might be the D (5 bases). V lost 3 bases and J lost 7, with 10 bases in between. CDR3 length: 13 amino acids. Germline V gene lookup returns CDR1 SGHTA and CDR2 FQGNSA. DNA of the CDR3: TGTGCCAGCAGCTTCCGGGGGGAGCAGCCCCAGCATTTT. Its translation: CASSFRGEQPQHF.